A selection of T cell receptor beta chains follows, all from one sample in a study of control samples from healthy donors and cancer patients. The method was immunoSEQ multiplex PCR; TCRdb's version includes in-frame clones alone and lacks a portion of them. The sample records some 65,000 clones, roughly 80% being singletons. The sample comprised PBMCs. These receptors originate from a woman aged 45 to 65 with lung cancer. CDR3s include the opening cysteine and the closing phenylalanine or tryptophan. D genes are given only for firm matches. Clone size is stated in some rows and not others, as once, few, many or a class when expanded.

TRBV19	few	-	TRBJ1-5	TGTGCCAGTCGTGGGGGGGCTCTCAATCAGCCCCAGCATTTT	CASRGGALNQPQHF
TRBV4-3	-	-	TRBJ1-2	TGCGCCAGCAGCCAAGATCGTAGTATGTCGGTCCGTGGAGTATATGGCTACACCTTC	CASSQDRSMSVRGVYGYTF
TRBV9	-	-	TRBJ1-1	TGTGCCAGCAGCGTCTCGGCGGGAGGGAAGAACACTGAAGCTTTCTTT	CASSVSAGGKNTEAFF
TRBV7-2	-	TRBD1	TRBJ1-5	TGTGCCAGCAGCTTAGGGACAGGGCCAAATCAGCCCCAGCATTTT	CASSLGTGPNQPQHF
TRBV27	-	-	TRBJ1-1	TGTGCCAGCAGTTTACAGGGGAGCGACCCTGAAGCTTTCTTT	CASSLQGSDPEAFF
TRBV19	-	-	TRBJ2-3	TGTGCCAGTAGTATCAATCCACAGGGCACAGATACGCAGTATTTT	CASSINPQGTDTQYF
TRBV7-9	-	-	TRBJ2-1	TGTGCCAGCAGCTTGCAAAATGAGCAGTTCTTC	CASSLQNEQFF
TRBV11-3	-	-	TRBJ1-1	TGTGCCAGCAGCTTCCTGGACGGAGCTGACACTGAAGCTTTCTTT	CASSFLDGADTEAFF
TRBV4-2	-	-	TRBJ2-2	TGTGCCAGCAGCCAAGGCCTCGTGACAGCTAACACCGGGGAGCTGTTTTTT	CASSQGLVTANTGELFF
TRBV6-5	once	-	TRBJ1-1	TGTGCCAGCTCGAAGGTGAACACTGAGGCTTTCTTT	CASSKVNTEAFF
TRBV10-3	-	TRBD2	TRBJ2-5	TGTGCCATCAGTGAGGTCGGGGGGGCTTATGAGACCCAGTACTTC	CAISEVGGAYETQYF
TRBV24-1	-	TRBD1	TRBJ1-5	TGTGCCACCAGTGACCACGGACAGGCCAATCAGCCCCAGCATTTT	CATSDHGQANQPQHF
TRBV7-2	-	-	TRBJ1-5	TGTGCCAGCAGCTTAGTCTTGGGGGGACTCAATCAGCCCCAGCATTTT	CASSLVLGGLNQPQHF
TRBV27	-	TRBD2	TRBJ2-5	TGTGCCAGCAGTCCGTGGCTAGGCGGGGGAGAGGAGACCCAGTACTTC	CASSPWLGGGEETQYF
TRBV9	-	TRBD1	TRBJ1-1	TGTGCCAGCAGCGCTGACAGGGGCACTGAAGCTTTCTTT	CASSADRGTEAFF
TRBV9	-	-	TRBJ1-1	TGTGCCAGCTCAAGCCCCGGGCTTGGGGGCACTGAAGCTTTCTTT	CASSSPGLGGTEAFF
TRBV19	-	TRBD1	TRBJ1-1	TGTGCCAGTGGACAGAGGACAGGGGGCGGCAACACTGAAGCTTTCTTT	CASGQRTGGGNTEAFF
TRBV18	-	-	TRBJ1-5	TGTGCCAGCTCACCACTTAAAGGCCAGCCCCAGCATTTT	CASSPLKGQPQHF
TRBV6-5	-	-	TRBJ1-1	TGTGCCAGCAGACCATTGAACACTGAAGCTTTCTTT	CASRPLNTEAFF
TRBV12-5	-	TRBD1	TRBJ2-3	TGTGCTAGTGGTTGGGGGACAGGGGTCGCAGATACGCAGTATTTT	CASGWGTGVADTQYF
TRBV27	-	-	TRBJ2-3	TGTGCCAGCAGTTCCGTCTTGGGGGCACCTACGCAGTATTTT	CASSSVLGAPTQYF
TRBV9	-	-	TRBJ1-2	TGTGCCAGCAGCGCCCGGGACTACCCAACTAACTATGGCTACACCTTC	CASSARDYPTNYGYTF
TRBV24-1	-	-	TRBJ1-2	TGTGCCACCAGTGATTCTGGACGGTTAGCTAACTATGGCTACACCTTC	CATSDSGRLANYGYTF
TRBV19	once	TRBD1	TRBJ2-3	TGTGCCAGTAGTTCGCGAACAGGGGGCAGAGGAGATACGCAGTATTTT	CASSSRTGGRGDTQYF
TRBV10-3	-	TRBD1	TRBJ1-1	TGTGCCATCAGTGAGACGGAGGGGGCCGAAGCTTTCTTT	CAISETEGAEAFF
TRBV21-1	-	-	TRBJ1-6	TGTGCCAGCAGCAAAGACAGGGGAAATTCACCCCTCCACTTT	CASSKDRGNSPLHF
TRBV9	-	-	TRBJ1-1	TGTGCCAGCAGCGTAGCGAACGCCATGAACACTGAAGCTTTCTTT	CASSVANAMNTEAFF
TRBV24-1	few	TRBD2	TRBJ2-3	TGTGCCACCAGTGATGGGGTAGCGGGGGAACGCACAGATACGCAGTATTTT	CATSDGVAGERTDTQYF
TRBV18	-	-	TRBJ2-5	TGTGCCAGCTCACCGATACAAGAGACCCAGTACTTC	CASSPIQETQYF
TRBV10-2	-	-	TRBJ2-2	TGCGCCACCCCCGGCGGTGGGGAGCTGTTTTTT	CATPGGGELFF
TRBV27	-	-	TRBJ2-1	TGTGCCAGCAGTTTATACCCTATTAGGGGCCGCTCCTACAATGAGCAGTTCTTC	CASSLYPIRGRSYNEQFF
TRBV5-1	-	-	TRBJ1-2	TGCGCCAGCAGCTTGGCGGCAGGGAGTGGCTACACCTTC	CASSLAAGSGYTF
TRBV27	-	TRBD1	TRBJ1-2	TGTGCCAGCGGCCAGGGGGGGTATCGTGGCTACACCTTC	CASGQGGYRGYTF
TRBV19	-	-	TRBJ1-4	TGTGCCAGTAGTCCCGGGGTTCTTAATGAAAAACTGTTTTTT	CASSPGVLNEKLFF
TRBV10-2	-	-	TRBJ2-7	TGCGCCAGCAGACCTCCCGTTGCCTACGAGCAGTACTTC	CASRPPVAYEQYF
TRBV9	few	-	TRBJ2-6	TGTGCCAGCAGCGCCCAATCTGGGGCCAACGTCCTGACTTTC	CASSAQSGANVLTF
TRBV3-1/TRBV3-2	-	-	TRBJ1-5	TGTGCCAGCAGCTCCGTGCCTGGGTCCAGCAATCAGCCCCAGCATTTT	CASSSVPGSSNQPQHF
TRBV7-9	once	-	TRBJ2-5	TGTGCCAGCAACCAAAATCCAGGGAAGCAAGAGACCCAGTACTTC	CASNQNPGKQETQYF
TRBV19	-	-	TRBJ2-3	TGTGCCAGTACCCTGGGAAGCACAGATACGCAGTATTTT	CASTLGSTDTQYF
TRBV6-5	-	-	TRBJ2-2	TGTGCCACATCCCGGGACGTGAACACCGGGGAGCTGTTTTTT	CATSRDVNTGELFF
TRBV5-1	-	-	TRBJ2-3	TGCGCCAGCAGCTTAGGGACAGGAGCGGGGGATACGCAGTATTTT	CASSLGTGAGDTQYF
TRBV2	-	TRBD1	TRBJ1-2	TGTGCCAGCAGTGGAGGACAGGGTCGTGCCTATGGCTACACCTTC	CASSGGQGRAYGYTF
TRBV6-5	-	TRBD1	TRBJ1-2	TGTGCCAGCAGTTACCGGGGACAGGGGGCGTTCTATGGCTACACCTTC	CASSYRGQGAFYGYTF
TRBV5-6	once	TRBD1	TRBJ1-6	TGTGCCAGCAGACGGACAGGCTATAATTCACCCCTCCACTTT	CASRRTGYNSPLHF
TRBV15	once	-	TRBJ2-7	TGTGCCACCAGCAGAGATTTAAAGGCGCCGACCCTCTACGCCTACGAGCAGTACTTC	CATSRDLKAPTLYAYEQYF
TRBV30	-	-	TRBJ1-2	TGTGCCTGGAGCCCCGACAGTAACTATGGCTACACCTTC	CAWSPDSNYGYTF
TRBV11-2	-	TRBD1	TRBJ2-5	TGTGCCAGCAGCCCCAACAGGGGGCCGCCCCAAGAGACCCAGTACTTC	CASSPNRGPPQETQYF
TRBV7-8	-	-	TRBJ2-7	TGTGCCAGCAGCTTAGATGGTCCCTACGAGCAGTACTTC	CASSLDGPYEQYF
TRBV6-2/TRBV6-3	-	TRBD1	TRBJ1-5	TGTGCCAGCAGTCAGAGGGGGCAGATGAGCAATCAGCCCCAGCATTTT	CASSQRGQMSNQPQHF
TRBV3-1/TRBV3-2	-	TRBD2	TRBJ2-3	TGTGCCAGCAGCCGGACACTAGCGGGGGGCAGAGATATTATGGATACGCAGTATTTT	CASSRTLAGGRDIMDTQYF
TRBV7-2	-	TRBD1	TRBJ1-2	TGTGCCAGCAGCGAAGAAGGGGGCCGGGGCTACACCTTC	CASSEEGGRGYTF
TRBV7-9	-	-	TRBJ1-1	TGTGCCAGCAGCTTAAGCACTGAAGCTTTCTTT	CASSLSTEAFF
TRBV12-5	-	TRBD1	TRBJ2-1	TGTGCTAGTGGCATATATGGGACAGTTACGTACAATGAGCAGTTCTTC	CASGIYGTVTYNEQFF
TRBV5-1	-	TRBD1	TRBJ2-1	TGCGCCAGCAGCGAGACAGGGGAAACCTACAATGAGCAGTTCTTC	CASSETGETYNEQFF
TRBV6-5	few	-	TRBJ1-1	TGTGCCAGCAGCCGATTGGGGAAAACTTTCTTT	CASSRLGKTFF
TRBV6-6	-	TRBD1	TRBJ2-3	TGTGCCAGCAGTGGGGGAGGCAGGGGGCTTTGGGCGCAGTATTTT	CASSGGGRGLWAQYF
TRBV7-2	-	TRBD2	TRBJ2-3	TGTGCCAGCAGCTTCGGACTAGCGGCGGATACGCAGTATTTT	CASSFGLAADTQYF
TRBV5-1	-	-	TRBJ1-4	TGCGCCAGCAGCTTGTATGGCCCCGGGGCTAATGAAAAACTGTTTTTT	CASSLYGPGANEKLFF
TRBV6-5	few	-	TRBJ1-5	TGTGCCAGCAGCCTCGGTGGACTTGGTCAGCCCCAGCATTTT	CASSLGGLGQPQHF
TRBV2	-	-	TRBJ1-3	TGTGCCAGCAGGGTAGGGGGATCTGGAAACACCATATATTTT	CASRVGGSGNTIYF